Below are 3 T cell receptor beta chains sequenced from a single sample in a study of cytomegalovirus exposure and HLA in healthy donors. The PCR used 60 Vbeta and 13 Jbeta primers. Method: immunoSEQ multiplex PCR; TCRdb's copy keeps in-frame clones and lacks some. This sample's clone table lists around 75,000 clones. Sequencing used PBMCs. The receptors were gathered from a woman in her fifties or sixties in good health and CMV-seronegative.

The rearrangement uses TRBV2 and TRBJ2-3; 11 bases are a match to TRBD2. The germline gives CDR1 SNHLY, CDR2 FYNNEI. The CDR3 loop spans 15 amino acids. Germline trimming cut 7 bases from V and 6 bases from J; bases unmatched to any gene: 9. In DNA form, the CDR3 reads TGTGCCAGCATCGTTAGCGGGAGGGCCGGCGATACGCAGTATTTT. This encodes CASIVSGRAGDTQYF.

The gene calls are TRBV19 and TRBJ2-7, with 9 nucleotides matching TRBD1. Losses at the gene ends were 1 base for V and 3 bases for J; bases not matched to a gene: 4. The length of the CDR3 is 15 residues. The germline V gene has CDR1 LNHDA and CDR2 SQIVND (reference sequence). Here the CDR3 reads CASSIATGGGYEQYF. In DNA form, the CDR3 reads TGTGCCAGTAGTATAGCGACAGGGGGTGGCTACGAGCAGTACTTC.

V is TRBV6-5 and J is TRBJ2-7, with 8 bases that match TRBD2. The CDR3 length is 14 residues. The germline CDR1 and CDR2 sequences are MNHEY and SVGAGI. V shed 2 bases and J 2 bases; nucleotides not matched to a gene: 2. The chain's CDR3 is CASSYGGRPYEQYF. DNA for the CDR3: TGTGCCAGCAGTTACGGCGGGAGGCCCTACGAGCAGTACTTC.